This is a list of T cell receptor beta chains from one sample in a study of vaccination and CD4 T cells after COVID-19. Their antigen targets remain unknown. TCRdb independently ran MiXCR on the PCR reads; one entry per CDR3 protein. The table has around 18,000 distinct CDR3 sequences, 53% seen once; the top ten hold 7% to 8.5%. Sequencing used CD4+ T cells from blood, cultured in vitro, obtained before SARS-CoV-2 vaccination. These receptors originate from a human donor who had recovered from COVID-19. Each CDR3 is given with its conserved first and last residue. D genes are given only for firm matches. Clone sizes are given selectively: once, few, many, or a class where the clone is expanded.

V gene: TRBV25-1; clone size: -; D gene: -; J gene: TRBJ2-7; CDR3 DNA: TGTGCCAGCAGTGATAGCGGCAGGACACGATCCTACGAGCAGTACTTC; CDR3 protein: CASSDSGRTRSYEQYF
V gene: TRBV20-1; clone size: -; D gene: -; J gene: TRBJ2-7; CDR3 DNA: TGCAGTGCTATTCGCACGCAGGAGCAGTACTTC; CDR3 protein: CSAIRTQEQYF
V gene: TRBV6-5; clone size: -; D gene: -; J gene: TRBJ2-4; CDR3 DNA: TGTGCCAGCAGTTATTCTCCGGGGGCCAAAAACATTCAGTACTTC; CDR3 protein: CASSYSPGAKNIQYF
V gene: TRBV7-2; clone size: -; D gene: TRBD2; J gene: TRBJ2-7; CDR3 DNA: TGTGCCAGCAGCTTAAGGATAGCGGGGGGGGAGCAGTACTTC; CDR3 protein: CASSLRIAGGEQYF
V gene: TRBV4-3; clone size: -; D gene: TRBD1; J gene: TRBJ1-4; CDR3 DNA: TGCGCCAGCAGCCCCCGGACAGGGGCGGCTAATGAAAAACTGTTTTTT; CDR3 protein: CASSPRTGAANEKLFF
V gene: TRBV20-1; clone size: few; D gene: TRBD2; J gene: TRBJ2-7; CDR3 DNA: TGCAGTGCTCAAACTAGCGTGAGCTCCTACGAGCAGTACTTC; CDR3 protein: CSAQTSVSSYEQYF
V gene: TRBV21-1; clone size: few; D gene: -; J gene: TRBJ2-7; CDR3 DNA: TGTGCCAGCAGCAAAGCACTAGCGGGACCCTCCTACGAGCAGTACTTC; CDR3 protein: CASSKALAGPSYEQYF
V gene: TRBV6-4; clone size: -; D gene: TRBD1; J gene: TRBJ2-1; CDR3 DNA: TGTGCCAGCAGTCAGACCGGACAGGGGGTTAATGAGCAGTTCTTC; CDR3 protein: CASSQTGQGVNEQFF
V gene: TRBV6-5; clone size: -; D gene: TRBD2; J gene: TRBJ2-1; CDR3 DNA: TGTGCCAGCAGTTACTCTGCGGGGCGGGGGGTCTACAATGAGCAGTTCTTC; CDR3 protein: CASSYSAGRGVYNEQFF
V gene: TRBV18; clone size: -; D gene: -; J gene: TRBJ2-6; CDR3 DNA: TGTGCCAGCTCCCTAACTCACGCCGGGGCCAACGTCCTGACTTTC; CDR3 protein: CASSLTHAGANVLTF
V gene: TRBV28; clone size: -; D gene: TRBD1; J gene: TRBJ1-1; CDR3 DNA: TGTGCCAGCAGTTTGGGGACAGGGACTGAAGCTTTCTTT; CDR3 protein: CASSLGTGTEAFF
V gene: TRBV7-9; clone size: -; D gene: TRBD2; J gene: TRBJ2-7; CDR3 DNA: TGTGCCAGCAGCTTAGTATATTTGGGGACTAGCATTGGGGGATCGGACGAGCAGTACTTC; CDR3 protein: CASSLVYLGTSIGGSDEQYF
V gene: TRBV11-2; clone size: once; D gene: -; J gene: TRBJ1-6; CDR3 DNA: TGTGCCAGCAGCCCGCAGAGTTATTCACCCCTCCACTTT; CDR3 protein: CASSPQSYSPLHF
V gene: TRBV6-1; clone size: -; D gene: -; J gene: TRBJ2-7; CDR3 DNA: TGTGCCAGCAGCCGTAGAGACTACGAGCAGTACTTC; CDR3 protein: CASSRRDYEQYF
V gene: TRBV20-1; clone size: few; D gene: -; J gene: TRBJ1-2; CDR3 DNA: TGCAGTGCGACACGGGACTTACTGAACTATGGCTACACCTTC; CDR3 protein: CSATRDLLNYGYTF
V gene: TRBV2; clone size: -; D gene: TRBD2; J gene: TRBJ2-7; CDR3 DNA: TGTGCCAGCCGTCCCGGGACTAGCGGGAGGAAGTACGAGCAGTACTTC; CDR3 protein: CASRPGTSGRKYEQYF